These 22 T cell receptor beta chains were sequenced from one sample in a study of CD4+ T cells in melanoma. Generated by immunoSEQ multiplex PCR, the TCRdb table keeps only in-frame clones and is missing some. The table includes fewer than 55,000 clones, about 91% detected once. The sample was peripheral blood. These receptors all stem from a human donor with melanoma.

This chain uses TRBV6-1 with TRBJ1-4, with D hard to call. V lost 8 bases, J lost 5 bases, and 12 bases lay in between. Germline-derived CDR1 and CDR2 are MNHNS and SASEGT. This CDR3 spans 13 amino acids. CDR3 region: CASSLNVNEKLFF. CDR3 bases: TGTGCCAGCTCGCTAAACGTGAATGAAAAACTGTTTTTT.

The DNA of the CDR3 is TGCGCCAGCAGCCAAGATGAGGTACCCCCCATGGAAGAGACCCAGTACTTC. It is translated as CASSQDEVPPMEETQYF. The rearrangement uses TRBV4-1 and TRBJ2-5; D is ambiguous. With 0 bases removed from V and 3 bases from J, the gap between germline ends came to 17 bases. The CDR3 has 17 amino acids. CDR1 and CDR2 from the germline V gene are MGHRA and YSYEKL.

This clone was recorded only once. The junction shows a germline mismatch at one end, possibly a read error. The CDR3 nucleotides are TGTGCTAGCAGCTTAACACCGGGACACCGAGAGACCCAGTACTTC. It translates to CASSLTPGHRETQYF. The V and J genes are TRBV7-7 and TRBJ2-5; a weak D match, TRBD1 (6 bases). This CDR3 contains 15 residues. Germline CDR1 SSHAT, CDR2 FNYEAQ (reference sequence).

The V and J genes are TRBV28 and TRBJ2-3; TRBD2 matches at 13 bases. V trimming: 5 bases; J trimming: 7 bases; junction bases outside the gene matches: 6. Germline values: CDR1 MDHEN, CDR2 SYDVKM. The CDR3 totals 15 residues. The CDR3 region has the DNA TGTGCCAGCAGTCCGACTAGCGGGGGGATTTATACGCAGTATTTT. Translation: CASSPTSGGIYTQYF.

V gene TRBV11-2 combines with J gene TRBJ1-3; TRBD1 matches at 7 bases. CDR1 SGHAT and CDR2 FQNNGV come from the germline V gene. J was trimmed by 2 bases and V by 3 bases; bases with no gene match: 7. The CDR3 extends over 16 amino acids. This CDR3 is CASSFRIQGAGNTIYF. CDR3 sequence (DNA): TGTGCCAGCAGCTTTAGAATTCAGGGGGCTGGAAACACCATATATTTT.

The chain has TRBV5-4 and TRBJ2-5; TRBD1 matches at 10 bases. TRBJ2-7 matches the DNA end more closely, so the J call is doubtful. CDR1 is SGHNT and CDR2 is YYREEE in the germline V gene (reference sequence). The CDR3 sequence is 15 residues long. In nucleotides, the CDR3 is TGTGCCAGCAGCTTAGGGACAGGGGACACATACGAGCAGTACTTC. This gives the protein CASSLGTGDTYEQYF.

This clone was observed a single time. This chain links TRBV15 with TRBJ1-2; TRBD1 aligns across 8 bases. In germline, CDR1 is LNHNV, CDR2 YYDKDF (reference sequence). The V gene end was trimmed by 0 bases and the J gene end by 4 bases; junction bases not matched to a gene: 4. The CDR3 spans 15 residues. CDR3 nucleotides: TGTGCCACCAGCAGAGAAGGGACAGGTCGCTATGGCTACACCTTC. It yields the protein CATSREGTGRYGYTF.

In its sample, this clone was seen a few times. The gene calls are TRBV2 and TRBJ1-3, with D perhaps matching TRBD1 (5 bases). Germline-derived CDR1 and CDR2 are SNHLY and FYNNEI. V lost 2 bases, J lost 0 bases, and 11 bases lay in between. This CDR3 region has 16 residues. In DNA form, the CDR3 reads TGTGCCAGCAGTGAAAGAGGGACTTACTCTGGAAACACCATATATTTT. It codes for CASSERGTYSGNTIYF.

The CDR3 sequence is CASSLDGLSPLHF. CDR3 bases: TGTGCCAGCAGCTTAGATGGGCTGTCACCCCTCCACTTT. The V gene is TRBV7-2, the J gene TRBJ1-6; D unresolved. The length of the CDR3 is 13 residues. Trimming pared 1 base from V and 10 bases from J, leaving 8 bases between. Germline V lookup: CDR1 SGHTA, CDR2 FQGNSA.

Comment on this clone: In the same sample, other DNA sequences code for this CDR3. The chain couples TRBV9 to TRBJ2-2, with 7 bases aligning to TRBD1. Losses at the gene ends were 0 bases for V and 6 bases for J; bases not matched to a gene: 5. The length of the CDR3 is 15 residues. Germline V CDR1 and CDR2: SGDLS, YYNGEE. Written as DNA, the CDR3 is TGTGCCAGCAGCGTAGCGTACAGGGGATCCGGGGAGCTGTTTTTT. Its translation is CASSVAYRGSGELFF.

V usage is TRBV18 and J usage is TRBJ1-1; D is unresolved. CDR1 is KGHSH and CDR2 is LQKENI in the germline V gene. CDR3 length: 16 residues. The V end lost 2 bases, the J end lost 4 bases, and 17 bases lay between the germline ends. The CDR3 nucleotides are TGTGCCAGCTCACCAGGTAGACCGCCTACGAGCACTGAAGCTTTCTTT. Encoded protein: CASSPGRPPTSTEAFF. Complete variable domain (other parts from reference TRBV18 and TRBJ1-1): NAGVMQNPRHLVRRRGQEARLRCSPMKGHSHVYWYRQLPEEGLKFMVYLQKENIIDESGMPKERFSAEFPKEGPSILRIQQVVRGDSAAYFCASSPGRPPTSTEAFFGQGTRLTVV.

This chain joins TRBV29-1 and TRBJ1-1; D unclear. The CDR3 totals 11 residues. In germline, CDR1 is SQVTM, CDR2 ANQGSEA. The V end lost 6 bases, the J end lost 1 base, and 6 bases lay between the germline ends. CDR3 sequence reads: CSVGKNTEAFF. CDR3 coding DNA: TGCAGCGTCGGAAAGAACACTGAAGCTTTCTTT.

This chain connects TRBV7-2 to TRBJ2-5; D possibly matches TRBD1 or TRBD2 (5 bases each). The J call may not be correct, given that the DNA end is closer to TRBJ2-7. Germline CDR1 is SGHTA and CDR2 is FQGNSA. The CDR3 covers 14 residues. CDR3 nucleotide sequence: TGTGCCAGCAGCTTTGGGGGATCGAACTACGAGCAGTACTTC. Encoded protein: CASSFGGSNYEQYF.

V gene TRBV7-9 combines with J gene TRBJ2-7, with D possibly matching TRBD1 (6 bases). V shed 4 bases and J shed 4 bases, with 14 bases lying between them. CDR1 and CDR2 from the germline V gene are SEHNR and FQNEAQ (reference sequence). The length of the CDR3 is 14 residues. This chain's CDR3 is CASSSHRDKYEQYF. CDR3 sequence (DNA): TGTGCCAGCAGCTCGCACCGGGACAAGTACGAGCAGTACTTC.

This clone was picked up a small number of times. The V gene is TRBV15, the J gene TRBJ2-2; either TRBD1 or TRBD2 may supply D (5 bases each). The germline V and J ends were trimmed by 1 base and 5 bases, with 11 bases remaining between them. Germline CDR1 and CDR2: LNHNV and YYDKDF (reference sequence). The CDR3 contains 15 residues. DNA for the CDR3: TGTGCCACCAGCAGAGGGGACCAGGCAACCGGGGAGCTGTTTTTT. It yields the protein CATSRGDQATGELFF.

The V gene is TRBV20-1, the J gene TRBJ1-2; D gene unclear. The CDR3 length is 11 residues. The germline V gene has CDR1 DFQATT and CDR2 SNEGSKA (reference sequence). Trimming removed 1 base at V and 8 bases at J, with 8 bases between. DNA of the CDR3: TGCAGTGCTAGAGTGAACGGGGGCTACACCTTC. It specifies CSARVNGGYTF.

The rearrangement uses TRBV9 and TRBJ2-7; D gene uncertain. The V and J ends lost 0 bases and 0 bases respectively, with 7 bases between them. This CDR3 contains 14 residues. The germline V gene has CDR1 SGDLS and CDR2 YYNGEE. CDR3 DNA: TGTGCCAGCAGCGTAGCTGCAGACTCCTACGAGCAGTACTTC. Residues: CASSVAADSYEQYF.

This clone has only a few counts. V usage is TRBV10-3 and J usage is TRBJ2-3, with 8 positions matching TRBD2. This CDR3 has 14 amino acids. CDR1 and CDR2 from the germline V gene are ENHRY and SYGVKD. V shed 5 bases, J shed 6 bases, and the junction held 7 bases outside the gene matches. CDR3 nucleotides: TGTGCCATCAGTCCTTTCGGGGGGGCTGATACGCAGTATTTT. It specifies CAISPFGGADTQYF.

This chain links TRBV13 with TRBJ2-1, with D possibly being TRBD1 (7 bases). CDR3 length equals 17 residues. Trimming took 2 bases from V and 3 from J, leaving 17 bases between them. Germline CDR1 and CDR2: PRHDT and FYEKMQ (reference sequence). The CDR3 loop is CASSLSGGRGYYNEQFF. The CDR3 DNA is TGTGCCAGCAGCTTATCAGGGGGGCGGGGATACTACAATGAGCAGTTCTTC. The entire variable domain, with the rest obtained from reference TRBV13 and TRBJ2-1, is as follows: AAGVIQSPRHLIKEKRETATLKCYPIPRHDTVYWYQQGPGQDPQFLISFYEKMQSDKGSIPDRFSAQQFSDYHSELNMSSLELGDSALYFCASSLSGGRGYYNEQFFGPGTRLTVL.

As for this clone: A read error may account for a junction end that differs from germline. This chain connects TRBV5-4 to TRBJ1-6; D perhaps matches TRBD1 (5 bases). There are 12 residues in the CDR3. The germline CDR1 and CDR2 sequences are SGHNT and YYREEE (reference sequence). CDR3 DNA sequence: TGTGCCAGCAGCATTTTTGGGACCGCACCCTACTTT. The encoded protein is CASSIFGTAPYF.

The rearrangement joins TRBV18 to TRBJ2-1, with 8 bases aligning to TRBD2. The CDR3 extends over 15 amino acids. The germline V gene has CDR1 KGHSH and CDR2 LQKENI. With V trimmed by 3 bases and J by 6 bases, 7 bases remained unmatched. As DNA, the CDR3 is TGTGCCAGCTCACCGGGAGTAGCGGGGCTCAATGAGCAGTTCTTC. Translating gives CASSPGVAGLNEQFF.

J is TRBJ1-6 and V is TRBV6-1, with D perhaps matching TRBD1 (6 bases). Trimming left V 3 bases short and J 7 bases short, with 10 bases between. CDR1 is MNHNS and CDR2 is SASEGT in the germline V gene. CDR3 size: 14 residues. In DNA form, the CDR3 reads TGTGCCAGCAGTGACGGGGGGCGGAATTCACCCCTCCACTTT. This translates into CASSDGGRNSPLHF.